This TCR beta chain was retrieved from a study of shared clonotypes between healthy human individuals. Once extracted for a subset, genomic DNA was divided evenly among several immunoSEQ plates. TCRdb's copy holds only in-frame clones and misses some; the assay was immunoSEQ multiplex PCR. The profile covers under 600,000 clones, with around 77% appearing a single time and approximately 12% taken by the ten largest. Details on this clone: This likely reflects a read error, since a far larger clone is one base away. This CDR3 is also generated by other DNA sequences in the sample.

Germline CDR1 and CDR2: MRHNA and SNTAGT. Trimming removed 0 bases from V and 2 bases from J, with 7 bases in between. The CDR3 runs to 15 residues. The unsorted samples had tens of millions of PBMCs used for genomic DNA. The gene calls are TRBV6-4 and TRBJ2-2; D possibly corresponds to TRBD2 (6 bases). This clonotype was obtained from a woman in her 40s in good health. Some clones in this sample may be carry-over from other donors' samples. The sample comprised PBMCs. This CDR3 reads CASSDSSGNTGELFF. CDR3 sequence (DNA): TGTGCCAGCAGTGACTCTAGCGGTAACACCGGGGAGCTGTTTTTT.